This T cell receptor (beta chain) was recovered during a study of high-grade serous ovarian cancer treatment subgroups. Study conclusions and caveats: Repertoire similarity ranged roughly 0.11 to 0.85 between tumors of one patient. Repertoire analysis covered CDR3 alone, not CDR1 or CDR2.

For this clone: Its antigen remains unknown.

Profiled with immunoSEQ multiplex PCR; TCRdb holds only in-frame clones, not every one. The top ten clones hold over 1.5% of a sample with 8,500 to 9,500 clones, around 85% of them seen once. Tumor samples were obtained before definitive surgery or chemotherapy. This TCR derives from a human donor with high-grade serous ovarian cancer. Material: tumor tissue.

The CDR3 nucleotides are TGTGCCAGCAGCGCACCGGGACAGGGGGTGTTAGAGACCCAGTACTTC. Amino acid sequence: CASSAPGQGVLETQYF. The J gene is TRBJ2-5, the V gene TRBV9, with TRBD1 identical over 11 bases. The CDR3 is 16 residues long. Losses at the gene ends were 3 bases for V and 4 bases for J; bases not matched to a gene: 8. Germline V gene lookup returns CDR1 SGDLS and CDR2 YYNGEE.